The 7 T cell receptor beta chains below all came from one sample that was sequenced in a study of identifying expanded T cells in peripheral blood. Assay used: immunoSEQ multiplex PCR; TCRdb lists only in-frame clones, some missing. Of fewer than 110,000 clones listed, around 88% are singletons. Sequenced material: blood. The receptors here all came from a person aged 18-69 years in good health.

The gene calls are TRBV14 and TRBJ2-7; no firm D call. The V and J ends lost 1 base and 2 bases respectively, with 12 bases between them. Germline V gene data show CDR1 as SGHDN and CDR2 as FVKESK. The CDR3 has 15 amino acids. Here the CDR3 reads CASSQGFGATYEQYF. In DNA, the CDR3 is TGTGCCAGCAGCCAAGGTTTTGGCGCAACCTACGAGCAGTACTTC.

This clone has a handful of counts. The rearrangement links TRBV18 to TRBJ1-5, with 8 bases that match TRBD1. J was trimmed by 3 bases and V by 4 bases; bases with no gene match: 5. This CDR3 is 15 amino acids long. CDR1 and CDR2 (germline): KGHSH, LQKENI. CDR3 DNA sequence: TGTGCCAGCTCACAGGGGACAGGCATCAATCAGCCCCAGCATTTT. This encodes CASSQGTGINQPQHF.

This chain uses TRBV28 with TRBJ2-3, with 7 bases that match TRBD2. Germline CDR1 reads MDHEN; CDR2 reads SYDVKM. Germline trimming cut 8 bases from V and 2 bases from J; bases unmatched to any gene: 4. The length of the CDR3 is 13 residues. The CDR3 loop reads CASSSGNTDTQYF. Here the CDR3 DNA reads TGTGCCAGCTCTAGCGGAAACACAGATACGCAGTATTTT. The full variable domain, in which reference TRBV28 and TRBJ2-3 provide the parts outside the CDR3, is DVKVTQSSRYLVKRTGEKVFLECVQDMDHENMFWYRQDPGLGLRLIYFSYDVKMKEKGDIPEGYSVSREKKERFSLILESASTNQTSMYLCASSSGNTDTQYFGPGTRLTVL.

This chain uses TRBV29-1 with TRBJ1-4, with D possibly matching TRBD1 (5 bases). The CDR3 runs to 13 residues. Trimming cost V 4 bases and J 4 bases, with 10 bases left between them. CDR1 is SQVTM, CDR2 ANQGSEA, per germline. The CDR3 bases are TGCAGCGTTGGTCAGGGCATTAATGAAAAACTGTTTTTT. Its translation: CSVGQGINEKLFF.

The chain uses TRBV5-5 and TRBJ1-4; D is possibly TRBD1 (6 bases). Germline V gene data show CDR1 as SGHKS and CDR2 as YYEKEE (reference sequence). Trimming left V 4 bases short and J 4 bases short, with 8 bases between. This CDR3 region has 13 residues. The CDR3 DNA is TGTGCCAGCAGCCCGGACAGTAATGAAAAACTGTTTTTT. Residues: CASSPDSNEKLFF.

The chain links TRBV20-1 to TRBJ2-1; no firm D call. The CDR3 runs to 11 residues. CDR1 and CDR2 (germline): DFQATT, SNEGSKA (reference sequence). V shed 0 bases and J shed 10 bases, with 7 bases lying between them. The CDR3 sequence is CSAREAREQFF. The DNA of the CDR3 is TGCAGTGCTAGAGAAGCCAGGGAGCAGTTCTTC.

The rearrangement links TRBV1 to TRBJ1-3. TRBV1 is given as a pseudogene. The CDR3 is made up of 19 amino acids. CDR3: CTSSQDFPWGRCSGNTIYF. As DNA, the CDR3 is TGCACCAGCAGCCAAGATTTTCCCTGGGGACGGTGCTCTGGAAACACCATATATTTT.